The clone carrying this TCR beta chain appeared a single time. Measured with immunoSEQ multiplex PCR; TCRdb has only the in-frame clones, and not every one. This table holds more than 1.2 million clones, approximately 98.5% found once. This sample is drawn from a study of shared clonotypes between healthy human individuals. CDR3 size: 15 residues. Germline values: CDR1 MDHEN, CDR2 SYDVKM. V was cut by 7 bases and J by 4 bases, with 17 bases left in between. The clonotype was recovered from a man aged 30 to 45 in good health. This chain uses TRBV28 with TRBJ2-1; the D gene is possibly TRBD1 (5 bases). Input material: naive CD4+ T cells sorted from blood. Sample subset: CD45RA+ positively selected. In DNA, the CDR3 is TGTGCCAGCACTACTCCAGGGTGGGGATACAATGAGCAGTTCTTC. It is translated as CASTTPGWGYNEQFF.